The entry below gives a single T cell receptor (beta chain) sequence along with its context. How the authors handled the data: Amplification of reference gene primers was used by the study to estimate nucleated cell counts. Profiling relied on immunoSEQ multiplex PCR, and the TCRdb table lists in-frame clones only, not all of them. That table supplies the V and J calls and clone size; D and trimming were determined from the DNA. Among around 270,000 clones listed, roughly 90% were seen once. The data stem from a study of blood T cell repertoires in COVID-19. As for the study in general: Italy, Spain and the United States were the sources of the convalescent and acute COVID-19 samples. The cDNA or gDNA used as material had been derived from T cells, B-cell-depleted T cells, or PBMCs.

This CDR3 is 13 amino acids long. Trimming took 6 bases from V and 5 from J, leaving 12 bases between them. Germline V gives CDR1 SGHRS, CDR2 YFSETQ. Specimen: peripheral blood. The origin of this receptor is a man between 60 and 75 years old who had recovered from COVID-19. This sequence joins TRBV5-1 and TRBJ2-1; D gene ambiguous. The CDR3 spells CASMQLGDNEQFF. The CDR3, as DNA: TGCGCCAGCATGCAGCTCGGAGACAATGAGCAGTTCTTC.